The 20 T cell receptor beta chains below all came from one sample that was sequenced in a study of blood T cell repertoires in COVID-19. Here immunoSEQ multiplex PCR was the method, and the copy in TCRdb shows in-frame clones only, minus some. The sample lists 200,000 to 300,000 clones; around 85% were seen once. The sample consisted of PBMCs or T cells enriched from blood (not recorded which). These receptors all come from a woman aged 45 to 65 with acute COVID-19.

V gene TRBV5-1 combines with J gene TRBJ1-1, with D maybe TRBD1 (5 bases). The germline V and J ends were trimmed by 5 bases and 0 bases, with 14 bases remaining between them. Germline assignment: CDR1 SGHRS and CDR2 YFSETQ. The CDR3 runs 15 residues. The CDR3 loop is CASRRTLSMNTEAFF. CDR3 coding DNA: TGCGCCAGCAGGCGGACACTTAGCATGAACACTGAAGCTTTCTTT.

This chain uses TRBV6-5 with TRBJ2-7; TRBD2 is a possible D gene (6 bases). This CDR3 has 15 residues. Germline loops: CDR1 MNHEY, CDR2 SVGAGI. V shed 2 bases and J shed 3 bases, with 14 bases lying between them. The chain's CDR3 is CASSYGKGLHYEQYF. The CDR3 nucleotides read TGTGCCAGCAGTTACGGGAAGGGACTGCACTACGAGCAGTACTTC.

The chain carries TRBV6-2 or TRBV6-3 and TRBJ1-6, with D unresolved. Trimming took off 5 bases at V and 9 bases at J, with 8 bases between the two ends. Germline V lookup: CDR1 MNHEY, CDR2 SVGEGT. The CDR3 is made up of 12 amino acids. As DNA, the CDR3 is TGTGCCAGCAGTGCACCCGGTTCACCCCTCCACTTT. Translated: CASSAPGSPLHF.

The J gene is TRBJ2-2, the V gene TRBV6-5; D ambiguous. The V and J ends lost 4 bases and 6 bases respectively, with 6 bases between them. The CDR3 runs 12 residues. The germline gives CDR1 MNHEY, CDR2 SVGAGI. CDR3 sequence: CASSLSAGELFF. The CDR3 coding sequence is TGTGCCAGCAGTTTGTCGGCCGGGGAGCTGTTTTTT.

The chain's CDR3 is CASSTTGGPNQPQHF. CDR3 DNA sequence: TGTGCCAGTAGTACGACAGGGGGCCCCAATCAGCCCCAGCATTTT. The rearrangement uses TRBV19 and TRBJ1-5; 10 nucleotides align to TRBD1. After removal of 4 bases from V and 3 bases from J, the junction contained 3 bases not matched to a gene. CDR3 size: 15 residues. CDR1 is LNHDA and CDR2 is SQIVND in the germline V gene (reference sequence).

This chain connects TRBV3-1 (or the pseudogene TRBV3-2) to TRBJ1-1; maybe TRBD1 (5 bases). Trimming took 0 bases from V and 0 from J, leaving 8 bases between them. The CDR3 totals 15 residues. CDR1 LGHDT and CDR2 YNNKEL come from the germline V gene (reference sequence). The CDR3 DNA follows: TGTGCCAGCAGCCAAGATAGGACACTGAACACTGAAGCTTTCTTT. It is translated as CASSQDRTLNTEAFF.

The table lists this clone with a count of one. The genes are TRBV6-5 and TRBJ1-6; D gene uncertain. The CDR3 spans 14 residues. Germline CDR1 MNHEY, CDR2 SVGAGI. V lost 6 bases, J lost 0 bases, and 6 bases lay in between. The CDR3 region is CASRLSSYNSPLHF. The DNA for the CDR3 is TGTGCCAGCAGACTAAGCTCCTATAATTCACCCCTCCACTTT.

The gene calls are TRBV11-2 and TRBJ2-7, with 14 positions matching TRBD2. Germline V CDR1 and CDR2: SGHAT, FQNNGV. The V gene end was trimmed by 1 base and the J gene end by 0 bases; junction bases not matched to a gene: 5. This CDR3 is 18 amino acids long. Written as DNA, the CDR3 is TGTGCCAGCAGCTTAGGGACTAGCGGGGGGACTATCTCCTACGAGCAGTACTTC. Translated: CASSLGTSGGTISYEQYF.

This rearrangement joins TRBV2 to TRBJ2-7; TRBD1 matches 9 bases. Germline-derived CDR1 and CDR2 are SNHLY and FYNNEI. There are 15 residues in the CDR3. Trimming removed 4 bases from V and 5 bases from J; junction bases left unmatched: 9. CDR3 bases: TGTGCCAGCAGTGTAGTACAGGGGGCAGGTAACGAGCAGTACTTC. It yields the protein CASSVVQGAGNEQYF.

The chain joins TRBV4-1 to TRBJ1-2; possibly TRBD1 for D (5 bases). Trimming removed 0 bases from V and 7 bases from J, with 18 bases in between. Germline-derived CDR1 and CDR2 are MGHRA and YSYEKL. The CDR3 runs to 16 residues. CDR3 in amino acids: CASSQDGQGGMGGYTF. DNA for the CDR3: TGCGCCAGCAGCCAAGATGGGCAGGGAGGAATGGGTGGCTACACCTTC.

CDR3 sequence: CASSPLGGGARDEQFF. Written as DNA, the CDR3 is TGTGCCAGCAGCCCATTGGGCGGGGGGGCTAGGGATGAGCAGTTCTTC. V is TRBV3-1 (or the pseudogene TRBV3-2) and J is TRBJ2-1, with 9 bases lining up with TRBD2. After removal of 4 bases from V and 8 bases from J, the junction contained 12 bases not matched to a gene. The germline V gene has CDR1 LGHDT and CDR2 YNNKEL (reference sequence). This CDR3 region has 16 residues.

This chain joins TRBV25-1 and TRBJ2-2, with TRBD1 identical over 11 bases. Per germline, CDR1 MGHDK and CDR2 SYGVNS. The ends lost 8 bases at V and 3 bases at J; junction bases unmatched: 8. This CDR3 has 16 residues. The CDR3 coding sequence is TGTGCCAGCGCCGGGACAGGGGGAGGGTACACCGGGGAGCTGTTTTTT. This encodes CASAGTGGGYTGELFF.

This clone was observed once. The chain employs TRBV27 and TRBJ2-7; 7 bases agree with TRBD1. The length of the CDR3 is 15 residues. CDR1 and CDR2 from the germline V gene are MNHEY and SMNVEV (reference sequence). The V gene end was trimmed by 0 bases and the J gene end by 3 bases; junction bases not matched to a gene: 5. CDR3 loop: CASSLSWDSIYEQYF. The CDR3 coding sequence is TGTGCCAGCAGTTTATCCTGGGACAGCATCTACGAGCAGTACTTC.

This clone has only a few counts. The chain employs TRBV6-5 and TRBJ1-1, with D maybe TRBD1 (6 bases). Per the germline V gene, CDR1 is MNHEY and CDR2 is SVGAGI. This CDR3 comprises 15 residues. V was pared by 7 bases and J by 4 bases, with 19 bases between. CDR3 sequence reads: CASTRKGRGVTEAFF. The CDR3 DNA is TGTGCCAGCACCCGTAAGGGCAGGGGAGTCACTGAAGCTTTCTTT.

This rearrangement joins TRBV5-1 to TRBJ2-5, with TRBD2 matching 10 bases. From germline, CDR1 is SGHRS and CDR2 YFSETQ. J was trimmed by 5 bases and V by 4 bases; bases with no gene match: 11. CDR3 length equals 16 residues. The CDR3 loop is CASSPEAGGPGETQYF. CDR3 nucleotide sequence: TGCGCCAGCAGCCCAGAAGCGGGGGGGCCGGGCGAGACCCAGTACTTC.

This chain links TRBV10-3 with TRBJ2-1, with 7 bases identical to TRBD1. J was trimmed by 1 base and V by 2 bases; bases with no gene match: 2. In germline, CDR1 is ENHRY, CDR2 SYGVKD. CDR3 length: 15 amino acids. The CDR3 sequence is CAISEGRGSYNEQFF. CDR3 nucleotides: TGTGCCATCAGTGAGGGCAGGGGGTCCTACAATGAGCAGTTCTTC.

The chain recombines TRBV6-2 or TRBV6-3 with TRBJ1-2; TRBD1 agrees at 7 bases. Germline CDR1 MNHEY, CDR2 SVGEGT. V trimming: 1 base; J trimming: 7 bases; junction bases outside the gene matches: 12. This CDR3 is 16 amino acids long. The CDR3 DNA sequence: TGTGCCAGCAGTTACTTCGAGACAGGGTCAGGTCTTGGCTACACCTTC. Amino acid sequence: CASSYFETGSGLGYTF.

The chain employs TRBV7-9 and TRBJ1-5, with D unresolved. V lost 5 bases and J lost 5, with 16 bases in between. CDR1 is SEHNR, CDR2 FQNEAQ, per germline (reference sequence). CDR3 length: 15 amino acids. This CDR3 is CASSLGPRADQPQHF. The CDR3 nucleotides are TGTGCCAGCAGCCTAGGTCCCCGAGCGGATCAGCCCCAGCATTTT.

The chain joins TRBV6-5 to TRBJ1-2; the match to TRBD1 covers 8 bases. The CDR3 is 15 amino acids. CDR1 and CDR2 from the germline V gene are MNHEY and SVGAGI. V trimming: 8 bases; J trimming: 4 bases; junction bases outside the gene matches: 12. CDR3 nucleotides: TGTGCCAGCTTTCCCGGGACAGGTTTTTCCTATGGCTACACCTTC. Protein: CASFPGTGFSYGYTF.

V is TRBV7-9 and J is TRBJ2-1; D is unresolved. The CDR3 is 12 residues long. The ends were cut back, 3 bases at V and 7 bases at J, with 7 bases in the middle. Looked up from germline, CDR1 is SEHNR and CDR2 is FQNEAQ (reference sequence). The CDR3 bases are TGTGCCAGCAGCTTGGGCGTAAATGAGCAGTTCTTC. Translated, it gives CASSLGVNEQFF.